Listed below are T cell receptor beta chains from one sample, sequenced in a study of identical twins. A single record per CDR3 protein comes from TCRdb applying MiXCR to the 5' RACE reads. The profile shows 690,000 or so distinct CDR3 sequences, 5.5% to 7.5% of them singletons. Input material: naive T cells sorted from blood. The receptors shown here come from a man between 18 and 29 years old in good health. Each CDR3 is given with its conserved first and last residue. The D gene is left open where the match is weak. Clone size appears in some rows only: once, few, many, or a class for an expanded clone.

j_call	d_call	v_call	clone_size	cdr3_aa	cdr3_nt
TRBJ2-1	TRBD2	TRBV12-3/TRBV12-4	few	CASSDTIAGLKGEQFF	TGTGCCAGCAGCGATACAATAGCGGGGCTTAAGGGTGAGCAGTTCTTC
TRBJ1-2	TRBD1	TRBV12-3/TRBV12-4	many	CASSRGQGHYGYTF	TGTGCCAGCAGCCGGGGACAGGGACACTATGGCTACACCTTC
TRBJ2-5	NA	TRBV4-1	few	CASSQGWGGEETQYF	TGCGCCAGCAGCCAAGGATGGGGTGGAGAGGAGACCCAGTACTTC
TRBJ2-7	NA	TRBV7-2	many	CASSLNPASLEQYF	TGTGCCAGCAGCTTAAACCCGGCGTCGTTGGAGCAGTACTTC
TRBJ2-5	TRBD1	TRBV6-1	NA	CASSSTGVARWQETQYF	TGTGCCAGCAGCTCCACAGGGGTAGCCCGTTGGCAAGAGACCCAGTACTTC
TRBJ1-1	NA	TRBV9	many	CASSRAGGAAFF	TGTGCCAGCAGCAGGGCGGGAGGTGCAGCTTTCTTT
TRBJ1-2	NA	TRBV12-3/TRBV12-4	many	CASSPGHFYGYTF	TGTGCCAGCAGCCCCGGACATTTCTATGGCTACACCTTC
TRBJ2-7	NA	TRBV6-5	many	CASRLGQSSYEQYF	TGTGCCAGCAGATTAGGACAGAGCTCCTACGAGCAGTACTTC
TRBJ2-1	NA	TRBV12-5	few	CASGWPRTGIDNEQFF	TGTGCTAGTGGTTGGCCCCGAACGGGAATAGACAATGAGCAGTTCTTC
TRBJ1-1	NA	TRBV12-3/TRBV12-4	few	CASSPRRRTEAFF	TGTGCCAGCAGTCCGAGACGCAGAACTGAAGCTTTCTTT
TRBJ1-6	NA	TRBV25-1	NA	CASSRGDNSPLHF	TGTGCCAGCAGTCGGGGGGATAATTCACCCCTCCACTTT
TRBJ2-1	TRBD1	TRBV24-1	many	CATSDFRTGLDEQFF	TGTGCCACCAGTGATTTCCGGACAGGGTTGGATGAGCAGTTCTTC
TRBJ2-7	TRBD2	TRBV20-1	few	CSARDGTRSGLSYEQYF	TGCAGTGCTAGAGATGGGACTAGGAGCGGGCTCTCCTACGAGCAGTACTTC
TRBJ1-1	NA	TRBV27	many	CASSFIGTEAFF	TGTGCCAGCAGTTTTATTGGCACTGAAGCTTTCTTT
TRBJ2-2	TRBD2	TRBV29-1	many	CSVGVAGGPTGELFF	TGCAGCGTGGGCGTAGCGGGAGGGCCTACCGGGGAGCTGTTTTTT
TRBJ2-1	NA	TRBV3-1	NA	CASSQDNYNEQFF	TGTGCCAGCAGCCAGGACAATTACAATGAGCAGTTCTTC
TRBJ2-5	NA	TRBV3-1	NA	CASSPQAGNQETQYF	TGTGCCAGCAGCCCTCAGGCCGGGAATCAAGAGACCCAGTACTTC
TRBJ2-1	TRBD2	TRBV19	NA	CASSMGGSIDEQFF	TGTGCCAGTAGTATGGGCGGGAGCATCGATGAGCAGTTCTTC
TRBJ2-3	NA	TRBV5-1	many	CASSPSGTDTQYF	TGTGCCAGCAGTCCCAGCGGGACAGATACGCAGTATTTT
TRBJ2-5	NA	TRBV29-1	many	CSVGGWETQYF	TGCAGCGTTGGGGGATGGGAGACCCAGTACTTC
TRBJ1-2	NA	TRBV30	NA	CAWTYREQRYGYTF	TGTGCCTGGACCTACAGAGAACAACGCTATGGCTACACCTTC
TRBJ2-7	TRBD2	TRBV12-3/TRBV12-4	many	CASSPGLASSYEQYF	TGTGCCAGCAGCCCCGGACTAGCGAGCTCCTACGAGCAGTACTTC
TRBJ2-1	TRBD2	TRBV4-3	many	CASSQDLPSGSYNEQFF	TGCGCCAGCAGCCAAGATTTGCCTAGCGGTTCCTACAATGAGCAGTTCTTC
TRBJ2-7	TRBD2	TRBV7-2	few	CASSLEVREGEQYF	TGTGCCAGCAGCTTAGAGGTCAGGGAGGGCGAGCAGTACTTC
TRBJ2-2	TRBD1	TRBV29-1	many	CSVRQGPGELFF	TGCAGCGTCAGACAGGGGCCCGGGGAGCTGTTTTTT
TRBJ2-3	NA	TRBV4-2	few	CASSQETSTDTQYF	TGTGCCAGCAGCCAAGAGACATCCACAGATACGCAGTATTTT
TRBJ2-1	TRBD2	TRBV5-5	many	CASSKQSGAAGGQDFF	TGTGCCAGCAGCAAACAGAGTGGTGCTGCGGGAGGGCAAGATTTCTTC
TRBJ1-1	NA	TRBV18	NA	CASSPNVDPTEAFF	TGTGCCAGCTCACCAAACGTCGATCCCACTGAAGCTTTCTTT
TRBJ2-3	TRBD2	TRBV11-2	few	CASSLRAGGTDTQYF	TGTGCCAGCAGTCTGAGGGCGGGAGGGACAGATACGCAGTATTTT
TRBJ1-2	NA	TRBV12-3/TRBV12-4	NA	CASRRVGGANYGYTF	TGTGCCAGCAGACGGGTAGGTGGGGCGAACTATGGCTACACCTTC
TRBJ2-1	NA	TRBV30	few	CAWSVRRNEQFF	TGTGCCTGGAGTGTACGGCGGAATGAGCAGTTCTTC
TRBJ2-1	NA	TRBV7-7	NA	CASSNSGPYNEQFF	TGTGCCAGCAGCAATAGCGGCCCTTACAATGAGCAGTTCTTC
TRBJ2-2	TRBD2	TRBV4-2	many	CASSSNRRLASNTGELFF	TGTGCCAGCAGCTCTAACAGAAGACTAGCGTCGAACACCGGGGAGCTGTTTTTT
TRBJ2-5	TRBD2	TRBV20-1	NA	CSASTSGTQETQYF	TGCAGTGCTAGTACTAGCGGGACCCAAGAGACCCAGTACTTC
TRBJ2-5	NA	TRBV28	NA	CASSTPTSRRETQYF	TGTGCCAGCAGTACTCCGACTAGTCGGAGAGAGACCCAGTACTTC
TRBJ2-3	NA	TRBV11-2	many	CASSLTVADTQYF	TGTGCCAGCAGCTTAACCGTCGCGGATACGCAGTATTTT
TRBJ2-3	NA	TRBV5-1	few	CASSLETPGDTQDF	TGCGCCAGCAGCTTGGAGACTCCGGGTGATACGCAGGATTTT
TRBJ1-1	TRBD1	TRBV5-1	many	CASSWGQRNTEAFF	TGCGCCAGCAGCTGGGGACAGAGGAACACTGAAGCTTTCTTT
TRBJ2-5	NA	TRBV20-1	many	CSASIGAKQETQYF	TGCAGTGCTAGTATTGGCGCGAAACAAGAGACCCAGTACTTC
TRBJ2-2	NA	TRBV4-3	many	CASSTQSNTGELFF	TGCGCCAGCAGCACTCAATCGAACACCGGGGAGCTGTTTTTT
TRBJ2-3	NA	TRBV7-3	many	CASSSHRALGTDTQYF	TGTGCCAGCAGCTCCCACAGGGCCCTAGGCACAGATACGCAGTATTTT
TRBJ2-2	NA	TRBV24-1	many	CATSDGRVWAGELFF	TGTGCCACCAGTGATGGAAGGGTCTGGGCCGGGGAGCTGTTTTTT
TRBJ2-3	TRBD1	TRBV3-1	many	CASSQDRQGSADTQYF	TGTGCCAGCAGCCAAGATCGACAGGGTAGTGCAGATACGCAGTATTTT
TRBJ2-1	TRBD2	TRBV7-9	few	CASSSSGRTDGEQFF	TGTGCCAGCAGCTCCAGCGGGAGGACTGATGGGGAGCAGTTCTTC
TRBJ2-7	TRBD2	TRBV7-8	NA	CASSLSGGGSYEQYF	TGTGCCAGCAGCTTAAGCGGGGGAGGGTCCTACGAGCAGTACTTC
TRBJ2-7	NA	TRBV15	few	CATSRDVGGEQYF	TGTGCCACCAGCAGAGATGTAGGGGGAGAGCAGTACTTC
TRBJ2-1	NA	TRBV20-1	many	CSYFSGLIGNEQFF	TGCAGTTACTTTTCCGGGTTAATCGGCAATGAGCAGTTCTTC
TRBJ1-5	NA	TRBV12-3/TRBV12-4	many	CASSRQVFQPQHF	TGTGCCAGCAGTCGACAGGTCTTTCAGCCCCAGCATTTT
TRBJ2-1	NA	TRBV28	NA	CASSLSINNEQFF	TGTGCCAGCAGTTTAAGCATAAACAATGAGCAGTTCTTC
TRBJ2-2	TRBD1	TRBV4-1	many	CASSPKSGGTGELFF	TGCGCCAGCAGCCCTAAGTCAGGGGGAACCGGGGAGCTGTTTTTT
TRBJ1-6	NA	TRBV7-9	many	CASSLYDGGDSPLHF	TGTGCCAGCAGCTTATACGACGGGGGGGATTCACCCCTCCACTTT
TRBJ2-6	NA	TRBV15	many	CATQKRNSGANVLTF	TGTGCCACCCAAAAGCGCAACTCTGGGGCCAACGTCCTGACTTTC
TRBJ2-5	NA	TRBV5-1	many	CASSWTAQQETQYF	TGCGCCAGCAGCTGGACAGCCCAACAAGAGACCCAGTACTTC
TRBJ2-1	NA	TRBV20-1	many	CSVLGLPSVAEQFF	TGCAGTGTCCTCGGACTACCCTCTGTCGCTGAGCAGTTCTTC
TRBJ2-1	TRBD2	TRBV24-1	many	CATSDLSSGVSYNEQFF	TGTGCCACCAGTGACCTGAGCAGCGGGGTTTCCTACAATGAGCAGTTCTTC